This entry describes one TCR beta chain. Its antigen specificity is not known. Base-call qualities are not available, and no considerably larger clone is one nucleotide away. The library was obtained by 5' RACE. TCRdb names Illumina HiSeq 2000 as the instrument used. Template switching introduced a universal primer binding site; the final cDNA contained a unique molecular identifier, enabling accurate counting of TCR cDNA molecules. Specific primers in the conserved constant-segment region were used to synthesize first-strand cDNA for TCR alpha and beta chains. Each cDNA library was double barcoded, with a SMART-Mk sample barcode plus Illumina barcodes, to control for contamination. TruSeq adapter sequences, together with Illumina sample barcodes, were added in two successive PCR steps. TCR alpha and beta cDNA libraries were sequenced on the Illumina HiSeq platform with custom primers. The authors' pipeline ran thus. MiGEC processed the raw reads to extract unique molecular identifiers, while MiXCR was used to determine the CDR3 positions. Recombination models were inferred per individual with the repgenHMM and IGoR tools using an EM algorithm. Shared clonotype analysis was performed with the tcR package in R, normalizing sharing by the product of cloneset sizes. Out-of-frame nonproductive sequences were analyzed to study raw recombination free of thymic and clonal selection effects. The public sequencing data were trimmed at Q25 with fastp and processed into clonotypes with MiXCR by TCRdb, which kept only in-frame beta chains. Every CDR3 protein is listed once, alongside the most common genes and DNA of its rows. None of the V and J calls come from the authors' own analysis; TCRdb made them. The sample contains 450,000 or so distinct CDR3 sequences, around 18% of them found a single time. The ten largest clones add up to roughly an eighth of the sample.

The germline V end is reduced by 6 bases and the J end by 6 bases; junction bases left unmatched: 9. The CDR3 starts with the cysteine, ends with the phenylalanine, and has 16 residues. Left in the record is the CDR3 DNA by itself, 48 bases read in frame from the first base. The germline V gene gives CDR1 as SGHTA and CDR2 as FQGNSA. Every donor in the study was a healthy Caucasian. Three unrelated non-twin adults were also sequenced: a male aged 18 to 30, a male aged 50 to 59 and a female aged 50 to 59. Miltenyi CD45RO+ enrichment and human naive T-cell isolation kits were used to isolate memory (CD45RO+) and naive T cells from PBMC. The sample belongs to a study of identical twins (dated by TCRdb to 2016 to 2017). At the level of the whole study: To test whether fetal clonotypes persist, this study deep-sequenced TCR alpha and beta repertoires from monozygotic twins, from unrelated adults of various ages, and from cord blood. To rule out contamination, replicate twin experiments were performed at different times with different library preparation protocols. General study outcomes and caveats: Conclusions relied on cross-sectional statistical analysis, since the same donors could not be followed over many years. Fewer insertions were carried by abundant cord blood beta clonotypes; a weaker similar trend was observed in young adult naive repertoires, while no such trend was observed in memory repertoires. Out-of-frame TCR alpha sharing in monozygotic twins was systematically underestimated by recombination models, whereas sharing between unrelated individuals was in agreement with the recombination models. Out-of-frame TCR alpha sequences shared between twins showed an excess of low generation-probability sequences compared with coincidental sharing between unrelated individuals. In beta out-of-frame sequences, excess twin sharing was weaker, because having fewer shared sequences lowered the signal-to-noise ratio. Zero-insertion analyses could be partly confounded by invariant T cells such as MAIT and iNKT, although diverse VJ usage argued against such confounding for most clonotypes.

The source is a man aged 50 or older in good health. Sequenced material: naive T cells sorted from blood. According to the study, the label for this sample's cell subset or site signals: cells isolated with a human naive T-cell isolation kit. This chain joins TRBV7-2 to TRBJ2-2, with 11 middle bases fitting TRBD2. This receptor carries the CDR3 CASRQLAGDLAGELFF. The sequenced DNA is TGTGCCAGCAGACAACTAGCGGGAGATTTGGCCGGGGAGCTGTTTTTT.